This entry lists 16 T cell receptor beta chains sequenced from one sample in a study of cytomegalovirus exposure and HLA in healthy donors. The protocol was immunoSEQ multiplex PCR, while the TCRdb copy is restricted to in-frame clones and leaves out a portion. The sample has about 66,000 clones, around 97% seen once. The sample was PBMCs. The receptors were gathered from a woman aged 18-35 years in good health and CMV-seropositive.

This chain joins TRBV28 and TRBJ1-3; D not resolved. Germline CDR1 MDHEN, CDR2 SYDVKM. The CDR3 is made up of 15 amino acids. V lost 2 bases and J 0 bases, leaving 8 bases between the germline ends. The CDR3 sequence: CASSLVRSSGNTIYF. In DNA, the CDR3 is TGTGCCAGCAGTTTAGTGAGGAGCTCTGGAAACACCATATATTTT.

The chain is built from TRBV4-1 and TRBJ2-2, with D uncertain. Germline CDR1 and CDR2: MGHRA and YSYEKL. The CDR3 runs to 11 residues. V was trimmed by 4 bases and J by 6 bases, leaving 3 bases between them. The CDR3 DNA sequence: TGCGCCAGCAGCCGAGCCGGGGAGCTGTTTTTT. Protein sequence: CASSRAGELFF.

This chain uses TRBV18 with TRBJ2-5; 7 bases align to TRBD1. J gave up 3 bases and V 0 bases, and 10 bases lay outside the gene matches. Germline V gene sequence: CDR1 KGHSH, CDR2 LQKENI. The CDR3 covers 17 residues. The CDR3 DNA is TGTGCCAGCTCACCACCGGTAGCTGGCACAGGGGAAGAGACCCAGTACTTC. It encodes CASSPPVAGTGEETQYF.

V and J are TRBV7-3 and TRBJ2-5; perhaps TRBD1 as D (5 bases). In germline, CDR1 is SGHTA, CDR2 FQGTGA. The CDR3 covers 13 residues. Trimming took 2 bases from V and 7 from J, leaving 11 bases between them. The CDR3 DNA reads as TGTGCCAGCAGCTTAGGACATAAGGGGACCCAGTACTTC. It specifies CASSLGHKGTQYF.

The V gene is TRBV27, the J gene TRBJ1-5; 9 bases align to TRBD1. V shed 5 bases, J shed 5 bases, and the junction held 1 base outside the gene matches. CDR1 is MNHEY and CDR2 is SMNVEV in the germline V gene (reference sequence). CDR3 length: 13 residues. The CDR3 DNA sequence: TGTGCCAGCAGTGGGACAGGGTATCAGCCCCAGCATTTT. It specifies CASSGTGYQPQHF.

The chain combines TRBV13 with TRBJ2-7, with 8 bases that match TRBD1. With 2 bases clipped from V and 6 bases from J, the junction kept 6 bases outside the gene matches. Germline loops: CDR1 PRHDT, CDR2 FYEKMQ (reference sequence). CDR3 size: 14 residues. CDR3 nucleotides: TGTGCCAGCAGCTTAAGTGACAGGGGTACCGAGCAGTACTTC. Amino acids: CASSLSDRGTEQYF.

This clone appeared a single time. The CDR3 sequence: CASSRTGLNTEAFF. The CDR3 DNA reads as TGTGCCAGCAGCCGGACAGGGTTGAACACTGAAGCTTTCTTT. The V gene is TRBV9, the J gene TRBJ1-1, with 8 positions matching TRBD1. The germline gives CDR1 SGDLS, CDR2 YYNGEE. The V gene end was trimmed by 4 bases and the J gene end by 0 bases; junction bases not matched to a gene: 2. CDR3 length: 14 residues.

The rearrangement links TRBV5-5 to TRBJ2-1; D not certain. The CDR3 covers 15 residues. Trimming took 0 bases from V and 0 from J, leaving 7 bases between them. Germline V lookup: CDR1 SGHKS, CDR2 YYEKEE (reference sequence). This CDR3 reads CASSLGPSSYNEQFF. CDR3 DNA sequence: TGTGCCAGCAGCTTGGGGCCAAGCTCCTACAATGAGCAGTTCTTC. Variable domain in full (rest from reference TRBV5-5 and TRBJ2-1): DAGVTQSPTHLIKTRGQQVTLRCSPISGHKSVSWYQQVLGQGPQFIFQYYEKEERGRGNFPDRFSARQFPNYSSELNVNALLLGDSALYLCASSLGPSSYNEQFFGPGTRLTVL.

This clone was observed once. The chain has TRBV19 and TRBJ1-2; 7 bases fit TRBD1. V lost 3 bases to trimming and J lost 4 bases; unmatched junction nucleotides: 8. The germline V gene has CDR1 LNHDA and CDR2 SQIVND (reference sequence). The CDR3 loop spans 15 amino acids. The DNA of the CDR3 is TGTGCCAGTAGTATCCAAAAGGGACAGCTCTATGGCTACACCTTC. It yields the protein CASSIQKGQLYGYTF.

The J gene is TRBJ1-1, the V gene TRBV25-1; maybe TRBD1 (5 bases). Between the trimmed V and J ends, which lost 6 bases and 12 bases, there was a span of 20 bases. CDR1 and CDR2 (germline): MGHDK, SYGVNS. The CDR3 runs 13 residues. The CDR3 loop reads CASRGRAGDWPFF. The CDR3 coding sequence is TGTGCCAGCAGGGGGCGGGCGGGGGACTGGCCTTTCTTT.

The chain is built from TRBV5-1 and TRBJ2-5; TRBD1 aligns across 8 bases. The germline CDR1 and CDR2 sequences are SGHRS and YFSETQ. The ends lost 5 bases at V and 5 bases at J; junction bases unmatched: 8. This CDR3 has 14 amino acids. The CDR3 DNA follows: TGCGCCAGCAGTCGGGGGACAGGTCTTGAGACCCAGTACTTC. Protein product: CASSRGTGLETQYF.

The CDR3: CASSLSLGGLGDNEQFF. The CDR3 bases are TGTGCCAGCAGTTTATCCCTCGGGGGGCTGGGAGACAATGAGCAGTTCTTC. J is TRBJ2-1 and V is TRBV27; tentative D call: TRBD2 (7 bases). CDR3 size: 17 residues. Trimming shortened V by 0 bases and J by 5 bases, and 17 bases separated the two germline ends. From germline, CDR1 is MNHEY and CDR2 SMNVEV (reference sequence).

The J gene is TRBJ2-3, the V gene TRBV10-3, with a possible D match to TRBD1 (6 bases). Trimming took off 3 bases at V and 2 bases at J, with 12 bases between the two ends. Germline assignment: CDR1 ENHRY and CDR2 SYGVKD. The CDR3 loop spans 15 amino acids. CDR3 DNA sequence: TGTGCCATCAGTGAACGGACAGATTTCACAGATACGCAGTATTTT. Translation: CAISERTDFTDTQYF.

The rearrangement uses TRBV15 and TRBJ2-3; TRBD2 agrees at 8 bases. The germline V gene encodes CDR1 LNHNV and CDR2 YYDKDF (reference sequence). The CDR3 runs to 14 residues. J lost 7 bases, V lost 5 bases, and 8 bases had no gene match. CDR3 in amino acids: CATSPGLGRNTQYF. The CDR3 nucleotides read TGTGCCACCAGCCCGGGACTAGGGCGGAATACGCAGTATTTT. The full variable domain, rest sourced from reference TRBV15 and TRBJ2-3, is DAMVIQNPRYQVTQFGKPVTLSCSQTLNHNVMYWYQQKSSQAPKLLFHYYDKDFNNEADTPDNFQSRRPNTSFCFLDIRSPGLGDTAMYLCATSPGLGRNTQYFGPGTRLTVL.

The CDR3, as DNA: TGTGCCAGCAGTCGGGGGGGTAGCGGGAGCGATGAGCAGTTCTTC. This sequence encodes CASSRGGSGSDEQFF. J is TRBJ2-1 and V is TRBV11-3, with TRBD2 identical over 9 bases. The CDR3 runs 15 residues. The V and J ends lost 6 bases and 8 bases, in that order; junction bases with no gene match: 11. CDR1 and CDR2 from the germline V gene are SGHNT and YENEEA.

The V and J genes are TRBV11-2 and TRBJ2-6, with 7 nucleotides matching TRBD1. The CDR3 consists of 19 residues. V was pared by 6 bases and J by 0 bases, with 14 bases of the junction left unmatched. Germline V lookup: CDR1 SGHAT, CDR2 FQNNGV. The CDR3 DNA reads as TGTGCCAGCAGACTATTACGGACAGGAGGATACTCTGGGGCCAACGTCCTGACTTTC. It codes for CASRLLRTGGYSGANVLTF.